This TCR beta chain was identified in a study of spatial heterogeneity in lung cancer. Study in general: Detected sequences consistently included more beta-chain ones than alpha-chain ones. In raw reads, more than 8.5 appearances on average were recorded for each unique TCR and UMI combination.

Indicated time point: sample taken at primary tumor resection. Material for sequencing was whole RNA from tumor, nontumor lung or frozen PBMC, left unsorted. The germline CDR1 and CDR2 sequences are LGHDT and YNNKEL (reference sequence). This CDR3 comprises 14 residues. Deletions cut 7 bases from V and 2 bases from J, with 9 bases between. This clonotype was observed at least ten times. From the 5' RACE reads, TCRdb called clonotypes with MiXCR, one entry per CDR3 protein. This sample has tens of thousands of distinct CDR3 sequences, with 12% found just once. V gene TRBV3-1 combines with J gene TRBJ2-6; D remains unclear. The source material was PBMCs, sampled at surgery. This receptor was obtained from a female donor with early-stage non-small cell lung cancer. The DNA for the CDR3 is TGTGCCAGCATGGGCGGCACTGGGGCCAACGTCCTGACTTTC. This codes for CASMGGTGANVLTF.